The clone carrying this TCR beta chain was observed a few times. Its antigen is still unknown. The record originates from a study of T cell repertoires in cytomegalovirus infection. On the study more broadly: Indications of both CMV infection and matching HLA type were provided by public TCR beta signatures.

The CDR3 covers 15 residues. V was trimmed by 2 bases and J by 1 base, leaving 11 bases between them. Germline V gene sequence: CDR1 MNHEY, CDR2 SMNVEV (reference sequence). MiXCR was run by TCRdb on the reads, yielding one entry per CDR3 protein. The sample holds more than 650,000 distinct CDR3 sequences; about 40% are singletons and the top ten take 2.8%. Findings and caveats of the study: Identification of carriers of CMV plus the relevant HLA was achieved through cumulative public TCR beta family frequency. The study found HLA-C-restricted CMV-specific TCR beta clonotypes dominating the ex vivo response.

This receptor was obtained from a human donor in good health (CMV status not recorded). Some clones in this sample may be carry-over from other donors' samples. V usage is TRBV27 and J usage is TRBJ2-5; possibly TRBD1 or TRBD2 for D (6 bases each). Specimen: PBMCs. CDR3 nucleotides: TGTGCCAGCAGTTTAGCAGGGGAGGTCCAAGAGACCCAGTACTTC. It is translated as CASSLAGEVQETQYF.